The rows below give T cell receptor beta chains drawn from one sample of a study of cytomegalovirus exposure and HLA in healthy donors. The data were produced by immunoSEQ multiplex PCR, yet TCRdb's version contains in-frame clones alone and is incomplete. In the table there are about 130,000 clones, 76% of which are singletons. Sequenced: PBMCs. The source of these receptors is a man aged 50 to 59 in good health and CMV-seronegative. CDR3s include the opening cysteine and the closing phenylalanine or tryptophan. Each record gives: V gene, clone size, J gene, D gene, CDR3 DNA, CDR3 protein. D genes are given only for firm matches. Some rows have no size entry. The others give once, few or many, or a class for an expanded clone.

V gene: TRBV30
clone size: -
J gene: TRBJ2-5
D gene: -
CDR3 DNA: TGTGCCTGGAGTCGTACAGGGAGAGAGGAGACCCAGTACTTC
CDR3 protein: CAWSRTGREETQYF

V gene: TRBV18
clone size: -
J gene: TRBJ2-2
D gene: -
CDR3 DNA: TGTGCCAGCTCACCAAGGACAGTTAACACCGGGGAGCTGTTTTTT
CDR3 protein: CASSPRTVNTGELFF

V gene: TRBV16
clone size: -
J gene: TRBJ1-3
D gene: -
CDR3 DNA: TGTGCCAGCAGCCCCGCCAGGGGAAACACCATATATTTT
CDR3 protein: CASSPARGNTIYF

V gene: TRBV30
clone size: -
J gene: TRBJ1-5
D gene: -
CDR3 DNA: TGTGCCTGGAGGAAGGGGGAATGGCAGCCCCAGCATTTT
CDR3 protein: CAWRKGEWQPQHF

V gene: TRBV7-9
clone size: -
J gene: TRBJ2-1
D gene: TRBD2
CDR3 DNA: TGTGCCAGCAGCCCGCGAGGAGCGGGGGGCTTTAACGAGCAGTTCTTC
CDR3 protein: CASSPRGAGGFNEQFF

V gene: TRBV7-9
clone size: -
J gene: TRBJ2-3
D gene: -
CDR3 DNA: TGTGCCAGCAGCTCGACAGATACGCAGTATTTT
CDR3 protein: CASSSTDTQYF

V gene: TRBV4-1
clone size: few
J gene: TRBJ2-3
D gene: TRBD2
CDR3 DNA: TGCGCCAGCAGCCAAGAAGCTTTAGCGGGGGGGCGGGCAGATACGCAGTATTTT
CDR3 protein: CASSQEALAGGRADTQYF

V gene: TRBV2
clone size: -
J gene: TRBJ1-5
D gene: -
CDR3 DNA: TGTGCCAGCAGTGAAGGGAGGCAGCCCCAGCATTTT
CDR3 protein: CASSEGRQPQHF

V gene: TRBV7-6
clone size: -
J gene: TRBJ2-1
D gene: -
CDR3 DNA: TGTGCCAGCAGCTTAAACAGGGTCACCTACAATGAGCAGTTCTTC
CDR3 protein: CASSLNRVTYNEQFF

V gene: TRBV9
clone size: once
J gene: TRBJ2-7
D gene: TRBD1
CDR3 DNA: TGTGCCAGCAGCGTAGAGGGACAGGGCTCCTACGAGCAGTACTTC
CDR3 protein: CASSVEGQGSYEQYF

V gene: TRBV6-5
clone size: -
J gene: TRBJ1-5
D gene: TRBD1
CDR3 DNA: TGTGCCAGCAAAGCCGGGACAGGGGCAGGGATCCAGCATTTT
CDR3 protein: CASKAGTGAGIQHF

V gene: TRBV6-5
clone size: -
J gene: TRBJ2-7
D gene: TRBD1
CDR3 DNA: TGTGCCAGCAGTTACAAGGGACAGGGAGCCTACGAGCAGTACTTC
CDR3 protein: CASSYKGQGAYEQYF